The 10 T cell receptor beta chains reported below all come from one sample, sequenced in a study of blood T cell repertoires in COVID-19. TCRdb's table, derived via immunoSEQ multiplex PCR, lists solely in-frame clones and lacks some. Of 110,000 to 150,000 clones in the sample, 70% to 85% were seen once. Sequenced material: peripheral blood. The receptors here all came from a woman aged 80 or older with acute or convalescent COVID-19.

The V gene is TRBV19, the J gene TRBJ1-2; a possible D gene is TRBD1 (6 bases). Germline loops: CDR1 LNHDA, CDR2 SQIVND (reference sequence). The CDR3 runs to 13 residues. V dropped 8 bases and J dropped 1 base, with 11 bases sitting between them. The chain's CDR3 is CASEQGNNYGYTF. DNA of the CDR3: TGTGCCAGTGAACAGGGAAATAACTATGGCTACACCTTC.

The rearrangement joins TRBV7-6 to TRBJ2-3, with 7 bases identical to TRBD2. Unmatched junction bases numbered 7, after V lost 4 bases and J lost 3 bases. CDR3 length: 15 residues. The germline V gene has CDR1 SGHVS and CDR2 FNYEAQ. Here the CDR3 reads CASSSLTSLTDTQYF. CDR3 DNA: TGTGCCAGCAGCTCCCTGACTAGCTTGACAGATACGCAGTATTTT.

The rearrangement links TRBV7-2 to TRBJ1-2; no firm D call. Looked up from germline, CDR1 is SGHTA and CDR2 is FQGNSA. The CDR3 has 12 amino acids. Trimming left V 5 bases short and J 6 bases short, with 10 bases between. DNA for the CDR3: TGTGCCAGCAGCATGAGAGTAGATGGCTACACCTTC. It codes for CASSMRVDGYTF.

This chain uses TRBV19 with TRBJ2-1; 7 bases are shared with TRBD2. Germline trimming cut 7 bases from V and 4 bases from J; bases unmatched to any gene: 4. Looked up from germline, CDR1 is LNHDA and CDR2 is SQIVND (reference sequence). The CDR3 has 13 amino acids. The CDR3 is CASTWGGYNEQFF. The CDR3 region has the DNA TGTGCCAGTACTTGGGGGGGTTACAATGAGCAGTTCTTC. Combining the CDR3 with reference TRBV19 and TRBJ2-1 gives the whole variable domain DGGITQSPKYLFRKEGQNVTLSCEQNLNHDAMYWYRQDPGQGLRLIYYSQIVNDFQKGDIAEGYSVSREKKESFPLTVTSAQKNPTAFYLCASTWGGYNEQFFGPGTRLTVL.

The chain links TRBV4-1 to TRBJ1-1; no clear D. The V gene lost 0 bases and the J gene lost 1 base, with 6 bases spanning the gap. Germline V gene data show CDR1 as MGHRA and CDR2 as YSYEKL. The CDR3 contains 14 residues. CDR3 coding DNA: TGCGCCAGCAGCCAAGATGCGGGGAACACTGAAGCTTTCTTT. The encoded protein is CASSQDAGNTEAFF.

The gene calls are TRBV5-1 and TRBJ2-1; TRBD1 matches 8 bases. Germline V gene data show CDR1 as SGHRS and CDR2 as YFSETQ. Unmatched junction bases numbered 5, after V lost 4 bases and J lost 8 bases. The CDR3 is 13 residues long. The CDR3 sequence: CASSPTGVYEQFF. CDR3 DNA sequence: TGCGCCAGCAGCCCGACAGGGGTCTATGAGCAGTTCTTC. Variable domain in full (rest from reference TRBV5-1 and TRBJ2-1): KAGVTQTPRYLIKTRGQQVTLSCSPISGHRSVSWYQQTPGQGLQFLFEYFSETQRNKGNFPGRFSGRQFSNSRSEMNVSTLELGDSALYLCASSPTGVYEQFFGPGTRLTVL.

The chain combines TRBV29-1 with TRBJ1-4, with 7 nucleotides matching TRBD1. The V gene end was trimmed by 7 bases and the J gene end by 8 bases; junction bases not matched to a gene: 10. The CDR3 contains 13 residues. Germline V gives CDR1 SQVTM, CDR2 ANQGSEA. DNA of the CDR3: TGCAGCGCAACGGGACAGTCTGTCGAAAAACTGTTTTTT. The encoded protein is CSATGQSVEKLFF.

The chain recombines TRBV3-1 (or the pseudogene TRBV3-2) with TRBJ1-2; D remains unclear. V lost 1 base and J lost 4, with 10 bases in between. The CDR3 is made up of 14 amino acids. In germline, CDR1 is LGHDT, CDR2 YNNKEL (reference sequence). CDR3 amino acids: CASSQGVGTYGYTF. DNA of the CDR3: TGTGCCAGCAGCCAAGGCGTGGGCACCTATGGCTACACCTTC.

The chain recombines TRBV19 with TRBJ2-3, with 10 bases that match TRBD1. This CDR3 has 16 residues. Germline V gene lookup returns CDR1 LNHDA and CDR2 SQIVND (reference sequence). Losses at the gene ends were 5 bases for V and 4 bases for J; bases not matched to a gene: 9. CDR3 sequence: CASSWGQGREADTQYF. CDR3 bases: TGTGCCAGTAGTTGGGGACAGGGGAGGGAAGCAGATACGCAGTATTTT.

This clone has a single count. This chain connects TRBV18 to TRBJ2-3, with D perhaps matching TRBD2 (5 bases). Germline-derived CDR1 and CDR2 are KGHSH and LQKENI. V dropped 2 bases and J dropped 2 bases, with 8 bases sitting between them. The CDR3 totals 14 residues. The CDR3 here is CASSPIAYTDTQYF. CDR3 nucleotides: TGTGCCAGCTCACCAATAGCGTACACAGATACGCAGTATTTT. The full variable domain, rest sourced from reference TRBV18 and TRBJ2-3, is NAGVMQNPRHLVRRRGQEARLRCSPMKGHSHVYWYRQLPEEGLKFMVYLQKENIIDESGMPKERFSAEFPKEGPSILRIQQVVRGDSAAYFCASSPIAYTDTQYFGPGTRLTVL.